This is a list of T cell receptor beta chains from one sample in a study of human T cells and chemical hapten exposure. TCRdb fed the RACE reads into MiXCR, producing one record per CDR3 protein. Of 35,000 to 45,000 distinct CDR3 sequences in the sample, 12% were seen once. The material sequenced was whole blood, taken in connection with sensitization to the hapten diphenylcyclopropenone (DPC). The receptors were sampled from a woman aged 30 to 39 with alopecia areata. Some clones in this sample may be carry-over from other donors' samples. Each CDR3 is given with its conserved first and last residue. The D gene is left open where the match is weak. Some rows mark clone size as missing; the rest say once, few, many or name a class of expanded clone.

CDR3 DNA | CDR3 protein | V gene | clone size | J gene | D gene
TGTGCCAGCTCATCACAGGGGGCGCGACTGCTCGGCTACACCTTC | CASSSQGARLLGYTF | TRBV18 | many | TRBJ1-2 | TRBD1
TGTGCCAGCAGCTTGGAGTCCGAAGCTTTCTTT | CASSLESEAFF | TRBV5-5 | . | TRBJ1-1 | .
TGCAGTGCCAAAAAAAGGGAGGGGTCGGGCAATGAGCAGTTCTTC | CSAKKREGSGNEQFF | TRBV20-1 | many | TRBJ2-1 | TRBD2
TGTGCCAGCAGCTTAGCGTTTCTTTCCGGACTACAAAACAGGCAGTTCTTC | CASSLAFLSGLQNRQFF | TRBV7-2 | few | TRBJ2-1 | .
TGCAGCGTTGATTTAGGCCAAGGTCAAGGGGCTTTCTTT | CSVDLGQGQGAFF | TRBV29-1 | . | TRBJ1-1 | .
TGTGCCAGCAGTGGGGGTGGCAGGGGCTCAAACACTGAAGCTTTCTTT | CASSGGGRGSNTEAFF | TRBV6-6 | few | TRBJ1-1 | .
TGCGCCAGCAGCTTACTGCCCCAGACGAGTGGGGGGACTGAAGCTTTCTTT | CASSLLPQTSGGTEAFF | TRBV5-1 | few | TRBJ1-1 | .
TGTGCCAGCAGTCGAGAGGAGGGGGAGCTGTTTTTT | CASSREEGELFF | TRBV12-3/TRBV12-4 | few | TRBJ2-2 | .
TGTGCCAGCAGTTTAGGACTAGCGGGAGAAACCGGGGAGCTGTTTTTT | CASSLGLAGETGELFF | TRBV28 | . | TRBJ2-2 | TRBD2
TGCGCCAGCAGCCAAGTTCAGCGGGAGGGACACAATGAGCAGTTCTTC | CASSQVQREGHNEQFF | TRBV4-1 | . | TRBJ2-1 | TRBD2
TGCAGTGCTCTGCCGGGGGTCACAGATACGCAGTATTTT | CSALPGVTDTQYF | TRBV20-1 | many | TRBJ2-3 | .
TGTGCCAGCAGTGACCCCCCTGGGGAGCAGTACTTC | CASSDPPGEQYF | TRBV2 | many | TRBJ2-7 | .
TGCAGCGTTGTAGCCGGCGTAGGGATTCTGGCAGATACGCAGTATTTT | CSVVAGVGILADTQYF | TRBV29-1 | many | TRBJ2-3 | .
TGTGCCAGCGGTAAAAGGGACAGAGGATCCGGGGAGCTGTTTTTT | CASGKRDRGSGELFF | TRBV27 | many | TRBJ2-2 | TRBD1
TGTGCCAGCAGGCCATTCCGCGGACTAGCGGGAGGCCAAGAGACCCAGTACTTC | CASRPFRGLAGGQETQYF | TRBV27 | . | TRBJ2-5 | TRBD2
TGTGCCAGCAGTTTTTCTGGTAGCGGGACCTACAATGAGCAGTTCTTC | CASSFSGSGTYNEQFF | TRBV27 | many | TRBJ2-1 | TRBD2
TGTGCCAGCAGTTCCGGGGGGACAGGGTCCTACGAGCAGTACTTC | CASSSGGTGSYEQYF | TRBV28 | many | TRBJ2-7 | TRBD1
TGTGCCAGCAGCTCCCACTATTTTACAGGGCGGGGGAACACTGAAGCTTTCTTT | CASSSHYFTGRGNTEAFF | TRBV7-9 | many | TRBJ1-1 | .
TGCAGTGCTACCCTGGGACTAGCGGTTCGGGACGAGCAGTACTTC | CSATLGLAVRDEQYF | TRBV20-1 | . | TRBJ2-7 | TRBD2
TGTGCCAGCAGCCTCGGGACGGCTAGCACAGATACGCAGTATTTT | CASSLGTASTDTQYF | TRBV28 | . | TRBJ2-3 | .
TGCAGCGTTGGCAGGTCCCCCACAACAGATACGCAGTATTTT | CSVGRSPTTDTQYF | TRBV29-1 | many | TRBJ2-3 | .
TGTGCCAGCAGCCGTCTTTATGTCGAAGGGGCCAGCCCGAATTCACCCCTCCACTTT | CASSRLYVEGASPNSPLHF | TRBV5-5 | few | TRBJ1-6 | .
TGTGCCAGCGCCCCGGGACGGTCTAATGAAAAACTGTTTTTT | CASAPGRSNEKLFF | TRBV6-6 | many | TRBJ1-4 | .
TGCGCCAGCAGCCAATGGAGGTACGGAAACACCATATATTTT | CASSQWRYGNTIYF | TRBV4-3 | many | TRBJ1-3 | .
TGTGCCAGCAGCTCCCGCCAGGGGACATCCGCGGGAGGTCGGAATGAGCAGTTCTTC | CASSSRQGTSAGGRNEQFF | TRBV7-9 | few | TRBJ2-1 | TRBD2
TGTGCCAGCAGCTTAGTACGGAAACGGGGGACTGAAGCTTTCTTT | CASSLVRKRGTEAFF | TRBV7-8 | . | TRBJ1-1 | .
TGTGCCAGCAGCCGCCACGGGGACGGGACTGAAGCTTTCTTT | CASSRHGDGTEAFF | TRBV3-1 | many | TRBJ1-1 | .
TGTGCCAGCAGCCTAGTATCCGGGACTAGCGGGTTTGGCAATGAGCAGTTCTTC | CASSLVSGTSGFGNEQFF | TRBV7-3 | many | TRBJ2-1 | TRBD2
TGTGCCAGCAGCTTATTTACGGCTCCCAGGCCTAACTATGGCTACACCTTC | CASSLFTAPRPNYGYTF | TRBV7-8 | many | TRBJ1-2 | .
TGTGCCAGCAGAAAGGCAGGGAACACCGGGGAGCTGTTTTTT | CASRKAGNTGELFF | TRBV7-9 | . | TRBJ2-2 | .
TGTGCCAGTTCTCCGGGGGTTTATAATGAGCAGTTCTTC | CASSPGVYNEQFF | TRBV6-5 | . | TRBJ2-1 | .
TGTGCCAGCAACAGGGACAGCTCTGGGGCCAACGTCCTGACTTTC | CASNRDSSGANVLTF | TRBV2 | . | TRBJ2-6 | TRBD1